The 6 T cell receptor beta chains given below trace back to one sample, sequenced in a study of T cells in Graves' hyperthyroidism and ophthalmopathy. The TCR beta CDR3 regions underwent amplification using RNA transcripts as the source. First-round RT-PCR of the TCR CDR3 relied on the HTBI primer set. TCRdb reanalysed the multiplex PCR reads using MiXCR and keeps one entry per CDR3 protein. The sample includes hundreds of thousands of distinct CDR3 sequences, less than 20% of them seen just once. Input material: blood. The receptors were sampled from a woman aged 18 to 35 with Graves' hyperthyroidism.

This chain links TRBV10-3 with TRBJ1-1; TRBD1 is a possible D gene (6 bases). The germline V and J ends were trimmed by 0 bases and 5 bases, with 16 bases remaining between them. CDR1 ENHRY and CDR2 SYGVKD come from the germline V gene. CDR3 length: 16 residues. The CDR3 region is CAISESRRTEYTEAFF. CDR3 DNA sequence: TGTGCCATCAGTGAGTCAAGAAGGACAGAATATACTGAAGCTTTCTTT.

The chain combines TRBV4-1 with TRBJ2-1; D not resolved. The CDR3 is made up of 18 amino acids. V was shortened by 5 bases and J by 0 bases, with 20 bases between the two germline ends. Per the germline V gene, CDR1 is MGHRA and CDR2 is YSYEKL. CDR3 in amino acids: CASSEGPPGSTSYNEQFF. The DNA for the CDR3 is TGCGCCAGCAGCGAAGGACCCCCGGGTTCCACCTCCTACAATGAGCAGTTCTTC.

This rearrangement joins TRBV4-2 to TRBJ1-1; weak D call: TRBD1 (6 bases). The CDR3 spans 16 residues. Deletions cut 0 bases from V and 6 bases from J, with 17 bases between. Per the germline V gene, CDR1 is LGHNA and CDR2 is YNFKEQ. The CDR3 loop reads CASSQDSPGVSAEAFF. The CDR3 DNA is TGTGCCAGCAGCCAAGATTCCCCAGGGGTTAGTGCTGAAGCTTTCTTT.

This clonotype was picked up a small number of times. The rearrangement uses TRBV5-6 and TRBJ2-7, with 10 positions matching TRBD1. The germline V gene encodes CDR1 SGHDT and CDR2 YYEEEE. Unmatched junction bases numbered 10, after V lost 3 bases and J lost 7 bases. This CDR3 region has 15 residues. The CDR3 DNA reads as TGTGCCAGCAGCTCCCGGGACAGGGGTGTTATAGAGCAGTACTTC. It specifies CASSSRDRGVIEQYF.

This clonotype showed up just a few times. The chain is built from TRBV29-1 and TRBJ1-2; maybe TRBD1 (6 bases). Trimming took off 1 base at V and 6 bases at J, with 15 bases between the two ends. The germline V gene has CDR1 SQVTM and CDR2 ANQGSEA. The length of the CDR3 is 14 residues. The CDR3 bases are TGCAGCGTTGAAGTCTACAGGGATCAGAATGGCTACACCTTC. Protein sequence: CSVEVYRDQNGYTF.

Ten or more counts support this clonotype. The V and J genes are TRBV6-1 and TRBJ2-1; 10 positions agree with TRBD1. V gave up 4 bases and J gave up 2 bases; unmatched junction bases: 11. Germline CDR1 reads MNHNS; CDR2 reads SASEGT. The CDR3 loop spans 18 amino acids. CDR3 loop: CASSAITTGTGAYNEQFF. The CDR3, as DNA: TGTGCCAGCAGTGCAATAACGACCGGGACAGGGGCCTACAATGAGCAGTTCTTC.